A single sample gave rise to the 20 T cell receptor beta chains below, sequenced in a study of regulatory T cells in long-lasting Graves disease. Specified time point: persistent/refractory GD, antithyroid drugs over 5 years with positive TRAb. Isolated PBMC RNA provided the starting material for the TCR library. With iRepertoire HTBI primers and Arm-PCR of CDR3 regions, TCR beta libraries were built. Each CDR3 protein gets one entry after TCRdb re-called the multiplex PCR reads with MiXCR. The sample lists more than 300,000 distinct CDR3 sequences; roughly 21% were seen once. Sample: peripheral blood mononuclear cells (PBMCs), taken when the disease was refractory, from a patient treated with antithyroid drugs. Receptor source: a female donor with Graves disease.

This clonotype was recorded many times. This CDR3 reads CASSTRTGAYEQYF. The CDR3 DNA sequence: TGTGCCAGCAGCACCAGGACAGGAGCCTACGAGCAGTACTTC. V usage is TRBV12-3 or TRBV12-4 and J usage is TRBJ2-7, with TRBD1 matching over 7 bases. V shed 6 bases and J 2 bases; nucleotides not matched to a gene: 7. There are 14 residues in the CDR3.

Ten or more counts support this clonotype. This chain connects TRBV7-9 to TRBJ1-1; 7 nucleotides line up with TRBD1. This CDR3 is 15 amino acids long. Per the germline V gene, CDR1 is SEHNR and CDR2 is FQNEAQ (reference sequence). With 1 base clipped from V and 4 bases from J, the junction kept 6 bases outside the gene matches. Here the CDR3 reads CASSLGGTVATEAFF. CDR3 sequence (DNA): TGTGCCAGCAGCTTAGGCGGGACAGTGGCCACTGAAGCTTTCTTT.

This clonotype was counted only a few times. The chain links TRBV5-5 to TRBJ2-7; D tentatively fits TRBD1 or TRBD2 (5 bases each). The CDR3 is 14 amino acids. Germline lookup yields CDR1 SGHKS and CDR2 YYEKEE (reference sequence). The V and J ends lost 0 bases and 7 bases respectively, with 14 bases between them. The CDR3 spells CASSLGDGTLEQYF. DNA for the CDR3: TGTGCCAGCAGCTTGGGCGACGGGACCCTAGAGCAGTACTTC. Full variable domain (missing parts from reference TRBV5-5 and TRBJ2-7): DAGVTQSPTHLIKTRGQQVTLRCSPISGHKSVSWYQQVLGQGPQFIFQYYEKEERGRGNFPDRFSARQFPNYSSELNVNALLLGDSALYLCASSLGDGTLEQYFGPGTRLTVT.

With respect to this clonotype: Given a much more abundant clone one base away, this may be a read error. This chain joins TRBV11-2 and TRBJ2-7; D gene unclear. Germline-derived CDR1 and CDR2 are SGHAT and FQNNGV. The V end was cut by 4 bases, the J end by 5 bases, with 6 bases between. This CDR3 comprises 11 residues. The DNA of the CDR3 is TGTGCCAGCAGCTCCCTCCACGAGCAGTACTTC. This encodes CASSSLHEQYF.

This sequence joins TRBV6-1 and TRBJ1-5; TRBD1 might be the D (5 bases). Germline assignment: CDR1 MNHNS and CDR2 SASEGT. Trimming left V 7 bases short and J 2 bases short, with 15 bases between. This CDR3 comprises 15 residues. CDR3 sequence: CASTGMGERNQPQHF. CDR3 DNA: TGTGCCAGCACGGGAATGGGGGAACGCAATCAGCCCCAGCATTTT.

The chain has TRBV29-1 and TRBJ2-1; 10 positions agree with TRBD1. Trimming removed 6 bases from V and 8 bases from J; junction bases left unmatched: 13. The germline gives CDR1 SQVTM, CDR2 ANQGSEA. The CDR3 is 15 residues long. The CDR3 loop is CSVHSRDRGRHEQFF. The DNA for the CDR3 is TGCAGCGTACATAGTAGGGACAGGGGCCGCCATGAGCAGTTCTTC.

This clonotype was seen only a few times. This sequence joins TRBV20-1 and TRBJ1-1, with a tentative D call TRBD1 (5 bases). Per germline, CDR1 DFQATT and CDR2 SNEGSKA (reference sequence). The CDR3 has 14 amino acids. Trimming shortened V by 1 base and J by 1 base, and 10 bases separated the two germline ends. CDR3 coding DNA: TGCAGTGCTAGAGTAGGCAGGGCGAACACTGAAGCTTTCTTT. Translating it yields CSARVGRANTEAFF.

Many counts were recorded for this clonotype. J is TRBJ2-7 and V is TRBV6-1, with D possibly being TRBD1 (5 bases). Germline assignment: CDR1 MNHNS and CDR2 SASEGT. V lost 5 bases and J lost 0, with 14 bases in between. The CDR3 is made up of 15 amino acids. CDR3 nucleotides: TGTGCCAGCAGTCTTTACCCCGACAGCTCCTACGAGCAGTACTTC. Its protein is CASSLYPDSSYEQYF.

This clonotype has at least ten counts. The CDR3 here is CASSLHRNLNPYEQYF. The CDR3 nucleotides read TGTGCCAGCAGCTTGCACAGGAACCTCAACCCCTACGAGCAGTACTTC. The chain combines TRBV5-5 with TRBJ2-7; tentative D call: TRBD1 (5 bases). There are 16 residues in the CDR3. The germline V gene has CDR1 SGHKS and CDR2 YYEKEE (reference sequence). V gave up 1 base and J gave up 2 bases, with 16 bases separating them.

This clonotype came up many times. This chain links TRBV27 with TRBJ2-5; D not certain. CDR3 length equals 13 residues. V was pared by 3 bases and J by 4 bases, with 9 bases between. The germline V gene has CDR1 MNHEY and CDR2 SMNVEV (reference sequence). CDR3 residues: CASSFVPRETQYF. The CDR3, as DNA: TGTGCCAGCAGTTTTGTCCCCCGAGAGACCCAGTACTTC.

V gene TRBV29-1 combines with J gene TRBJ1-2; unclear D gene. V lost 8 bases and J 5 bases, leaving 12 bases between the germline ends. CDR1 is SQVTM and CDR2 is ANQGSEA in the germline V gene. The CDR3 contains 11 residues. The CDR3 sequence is CSYSVGYGYTF. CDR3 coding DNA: TGCAGCTACTCTGTGGGGTATGGCTACACCTTC.

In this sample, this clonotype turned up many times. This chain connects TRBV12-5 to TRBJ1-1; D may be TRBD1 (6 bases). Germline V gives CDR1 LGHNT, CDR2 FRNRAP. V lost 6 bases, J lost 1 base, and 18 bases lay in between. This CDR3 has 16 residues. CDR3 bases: TGTGCTAGTGGAGCCATGACAGGACGGGGGAACACTGAAGCTTTCTTT. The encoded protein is CASGAMTGRGNTEAFF.

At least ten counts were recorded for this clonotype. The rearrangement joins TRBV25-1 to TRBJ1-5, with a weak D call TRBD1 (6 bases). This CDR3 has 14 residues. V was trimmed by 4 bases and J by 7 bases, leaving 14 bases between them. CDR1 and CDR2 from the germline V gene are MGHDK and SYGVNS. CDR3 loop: CASSAGGARQPQHF. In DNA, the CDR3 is TGTGCCAGCAGTGCCGGGGGGGCGCGGCAGCCCCAGCATTTT.

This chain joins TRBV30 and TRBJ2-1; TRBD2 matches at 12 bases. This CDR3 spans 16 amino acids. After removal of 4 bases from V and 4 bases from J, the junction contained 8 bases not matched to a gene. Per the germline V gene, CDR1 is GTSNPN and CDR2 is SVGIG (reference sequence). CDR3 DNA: TGTGCCTGGAAAGATACCGGGACTAGCGGGTACAATGAGCAGTTCTTC. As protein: CAWKDTGTSGYNEQFF.

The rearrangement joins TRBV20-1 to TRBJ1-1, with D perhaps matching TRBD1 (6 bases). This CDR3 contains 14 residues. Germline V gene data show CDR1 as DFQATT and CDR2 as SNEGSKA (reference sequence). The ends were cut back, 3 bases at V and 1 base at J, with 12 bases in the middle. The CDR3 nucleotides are TGCAGTGCTAGGGAGGGACATTGGAACACTGAAGCTTTCTTT. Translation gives CSAREGHWNTEAFF.

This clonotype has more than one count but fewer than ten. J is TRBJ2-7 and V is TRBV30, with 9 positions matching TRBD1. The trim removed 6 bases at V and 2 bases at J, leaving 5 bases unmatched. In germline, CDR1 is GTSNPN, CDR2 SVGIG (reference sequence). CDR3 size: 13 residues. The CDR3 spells CACGTGRTYEQYF. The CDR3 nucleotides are TGTGCCTGCGGGACAGGGCGCACCTACGAGCAGTACTTC.

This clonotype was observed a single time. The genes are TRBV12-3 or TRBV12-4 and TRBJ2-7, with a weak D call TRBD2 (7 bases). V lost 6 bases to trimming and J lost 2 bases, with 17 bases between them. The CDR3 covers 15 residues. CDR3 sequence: CASRIRGRGPYEQYF. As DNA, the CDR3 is TGTGCCAGCAGGATTCGGGGGCGGGGGCCCTACGAGCAGTACTTC.

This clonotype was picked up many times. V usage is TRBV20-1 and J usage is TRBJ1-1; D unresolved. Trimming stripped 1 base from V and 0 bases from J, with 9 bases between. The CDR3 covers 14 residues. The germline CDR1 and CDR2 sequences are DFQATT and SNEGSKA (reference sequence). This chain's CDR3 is CSARAERLNTEAFF. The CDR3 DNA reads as TGCAGTGCTAGAGCCGAAAGATTGAACACTGAAGCTTTCTTT.

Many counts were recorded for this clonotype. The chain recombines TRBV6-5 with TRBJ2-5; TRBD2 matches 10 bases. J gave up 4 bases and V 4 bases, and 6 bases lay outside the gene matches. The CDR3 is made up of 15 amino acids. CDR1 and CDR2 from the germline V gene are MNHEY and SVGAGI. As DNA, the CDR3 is TGTGCCAGCAGTTTGGGACTAGCGAGCGGAGAGACCCAGTACTTC. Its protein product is CASSLGLASGETQYF.

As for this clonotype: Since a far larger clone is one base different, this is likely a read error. CDR3 DNA sequence: TGTGCCAGCAGTAAACAGGGAGGGGGCGACTACACCTTC. Translation gives CASSKQGGGDYTF. The genes are TRBV28 and TRBJ2-7, with 7 bases identical to TRBD1. The J call is doubtful: the DNA matches TRBJ1-2 better. This CDR3 spans 13 amino acids. Germline V gives CDR1 MDHEN, CDR2 SYDVKM.